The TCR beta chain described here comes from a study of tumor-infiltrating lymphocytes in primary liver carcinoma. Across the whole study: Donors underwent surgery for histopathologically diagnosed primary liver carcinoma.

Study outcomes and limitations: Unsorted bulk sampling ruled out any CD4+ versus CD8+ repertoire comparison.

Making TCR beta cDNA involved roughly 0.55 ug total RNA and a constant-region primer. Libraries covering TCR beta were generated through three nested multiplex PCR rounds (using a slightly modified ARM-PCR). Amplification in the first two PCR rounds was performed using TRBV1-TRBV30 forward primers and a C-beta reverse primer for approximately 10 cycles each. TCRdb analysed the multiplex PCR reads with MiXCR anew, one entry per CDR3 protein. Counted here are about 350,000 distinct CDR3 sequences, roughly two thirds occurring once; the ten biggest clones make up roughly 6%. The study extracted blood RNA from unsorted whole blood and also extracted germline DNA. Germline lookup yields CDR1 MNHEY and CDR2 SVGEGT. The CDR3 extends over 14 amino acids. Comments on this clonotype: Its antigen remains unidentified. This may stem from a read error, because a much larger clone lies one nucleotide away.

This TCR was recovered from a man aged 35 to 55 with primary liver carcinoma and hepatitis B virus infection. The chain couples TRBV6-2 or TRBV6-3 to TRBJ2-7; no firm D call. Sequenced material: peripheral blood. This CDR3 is CGSTPPGSSYEQYF. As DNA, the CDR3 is TGTGGCAGCACTCCGCCGGGCTCCTCCTACGAGCAGTACTTC.